Reported below is one T cell receptor beta chain. Germline CDR1 is SGHNT and CDR2 is YYREEE (reference sequence). Trimming at V came to 2 bases and at J to 1 base, leaving 8 bases not matched to a gene. CDR3 length: 16 amino acids. This entry belongs to a study of OX40 agonist ivuxolimab in advanced cancers. Clones were sequenced by immunoSEQ multiplex PCR, and TCRdb holds only the in-frame ones, with some missing. The repertoire has under 100,000 clones, around 87% of them found once; the top ten carry 0.15% to 0.2%. This sequence originates from an adult with an advanced solid tumor such as melanoma, head and neck, liver or kidney cancer. This specimen consisted of CD4+ or CD8+ T cells sorted from blood, obtained in a trial of the OX40 agonist ivuxolimab. This chain links TRBV5-4 with TRBJ2-7; 8 bases align to TRBD2. CDR3 loop: CASSFSAGRGSYEQYF. CDR3 bases: TGTGCCAGCAGCTTTTCTGCCGGGAGGGGATCCTACGAGCAGTACTTC.